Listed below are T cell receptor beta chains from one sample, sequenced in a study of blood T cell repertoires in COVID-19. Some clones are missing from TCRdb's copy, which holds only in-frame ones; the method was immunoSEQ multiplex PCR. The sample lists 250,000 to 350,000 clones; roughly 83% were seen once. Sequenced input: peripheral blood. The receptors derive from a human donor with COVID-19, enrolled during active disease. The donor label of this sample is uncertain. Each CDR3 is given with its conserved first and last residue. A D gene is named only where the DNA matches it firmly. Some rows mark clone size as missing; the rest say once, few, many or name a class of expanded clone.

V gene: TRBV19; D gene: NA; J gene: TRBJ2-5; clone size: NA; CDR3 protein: CASSTGLRETQYF
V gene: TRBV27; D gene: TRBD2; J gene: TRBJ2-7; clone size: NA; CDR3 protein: CASSRSAGGVDYEQYF
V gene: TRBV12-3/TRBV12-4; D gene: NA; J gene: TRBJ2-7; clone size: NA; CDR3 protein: CASSFRGEQYF
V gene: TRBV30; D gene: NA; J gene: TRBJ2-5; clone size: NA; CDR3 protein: CAWSVLGGRETQYF
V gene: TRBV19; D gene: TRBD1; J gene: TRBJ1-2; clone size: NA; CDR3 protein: CASSMGTGSGYTF
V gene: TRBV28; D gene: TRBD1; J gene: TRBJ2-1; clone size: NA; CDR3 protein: CASSLPGQAYNEQFF
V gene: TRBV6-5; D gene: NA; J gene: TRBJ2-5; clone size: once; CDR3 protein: CASSPSRSVTQYF
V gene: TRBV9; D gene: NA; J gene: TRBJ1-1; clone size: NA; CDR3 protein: CASSLREGAEAFF
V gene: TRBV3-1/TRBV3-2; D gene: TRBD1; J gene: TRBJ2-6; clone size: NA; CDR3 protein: CASSQGTGTGKSGANVLTF
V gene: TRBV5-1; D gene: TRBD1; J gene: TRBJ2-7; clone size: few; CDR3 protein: CASSLVVVGQGHEQYF
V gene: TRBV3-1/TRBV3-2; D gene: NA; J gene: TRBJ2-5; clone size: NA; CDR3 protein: CASSPRTAQETQYF
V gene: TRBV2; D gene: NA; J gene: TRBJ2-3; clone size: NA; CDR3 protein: CASSTSRQGGDTQYF
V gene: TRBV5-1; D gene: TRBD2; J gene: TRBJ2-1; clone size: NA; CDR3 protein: CASSLLAETHNEQFF
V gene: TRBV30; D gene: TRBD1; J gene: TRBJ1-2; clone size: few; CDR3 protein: CAWSVGTGGLPIF
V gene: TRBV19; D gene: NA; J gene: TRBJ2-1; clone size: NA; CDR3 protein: CATQGGGGGSYNEQFF
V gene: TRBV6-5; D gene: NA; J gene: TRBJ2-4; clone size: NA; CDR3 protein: CASTTTGNIQYF
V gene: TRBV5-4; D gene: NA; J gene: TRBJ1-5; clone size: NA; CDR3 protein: CASSLRGIADRYNQPQHF
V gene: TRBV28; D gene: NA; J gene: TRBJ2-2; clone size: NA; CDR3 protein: CANKRGTGELFF
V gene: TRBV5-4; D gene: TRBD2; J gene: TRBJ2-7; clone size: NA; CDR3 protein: CASNRFGTSGSPEQYF
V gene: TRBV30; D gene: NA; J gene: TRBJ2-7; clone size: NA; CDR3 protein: CAWSLGQSPYEQYF
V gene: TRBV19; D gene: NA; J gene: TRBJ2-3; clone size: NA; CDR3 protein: CASSIGPMTVGVTDTQYF
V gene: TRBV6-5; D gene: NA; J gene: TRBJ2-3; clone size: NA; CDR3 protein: CASRSTGSTDTQYF
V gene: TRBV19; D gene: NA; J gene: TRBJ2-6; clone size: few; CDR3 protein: CASSIGAGVTSGANVLTF
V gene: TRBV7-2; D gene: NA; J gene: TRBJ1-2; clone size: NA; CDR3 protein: CASSLGAGARANYGYTF
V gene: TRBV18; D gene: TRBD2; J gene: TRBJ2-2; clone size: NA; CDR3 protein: CASSPFGGGETGELFF
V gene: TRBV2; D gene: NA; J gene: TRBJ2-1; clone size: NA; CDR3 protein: CASSERGNEQFF
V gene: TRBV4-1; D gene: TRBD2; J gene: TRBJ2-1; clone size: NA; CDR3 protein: CASRPYRGRENAQFF
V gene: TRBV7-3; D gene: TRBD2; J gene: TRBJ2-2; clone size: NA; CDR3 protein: CASSLNGRGTGELFF
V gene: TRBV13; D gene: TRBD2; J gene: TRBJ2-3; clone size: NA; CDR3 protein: CASSQGTFQLAGGHNRVADTQYF
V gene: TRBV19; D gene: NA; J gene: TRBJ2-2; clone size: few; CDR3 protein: CAVGDWGRKNTGELFF
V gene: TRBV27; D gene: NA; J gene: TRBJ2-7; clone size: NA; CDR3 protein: CASINKSSYEQYF
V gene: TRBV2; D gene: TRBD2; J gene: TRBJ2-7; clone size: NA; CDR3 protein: CATILSERGSYEQYF
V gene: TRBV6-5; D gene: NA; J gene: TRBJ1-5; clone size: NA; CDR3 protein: CASSYSRGQPQHF
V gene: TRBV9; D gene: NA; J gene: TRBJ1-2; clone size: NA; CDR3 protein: CASSVGGPFAGYTF
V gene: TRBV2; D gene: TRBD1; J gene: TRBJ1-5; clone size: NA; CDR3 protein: CASSEARTGYSNQPQHF
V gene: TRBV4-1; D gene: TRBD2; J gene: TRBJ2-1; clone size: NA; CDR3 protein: CASSQRPITSGRADEQFF
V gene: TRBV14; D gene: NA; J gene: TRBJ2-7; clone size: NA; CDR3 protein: CASSGQISYEQYF
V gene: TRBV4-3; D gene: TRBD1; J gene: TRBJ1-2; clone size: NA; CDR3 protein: CASSQVQGYGYTF